This TCR beta chain was recovered during a study of lymphopenia after photon versus proton radiotherapy. Study results and caveats: Photon-treated patients lost naive T cells and TCR diversity; proton-treated stayed stable. Authors raise, but do not show, better survival with proton therapy. In patients who died, overall survival fell as post-nadir TCR diversity dropped more. Post-nadir diversity loss with photons came from oligoclonal expansion, particularly CD8+ Temra cells.

There are 11 residues in the CDR3. The ends were cut back, 7 bases at V and 5 bases at J, with 8 bases in the middle. CDR1 MNHEY and CDR2 SVGAGI come from the germline V gene. Profiling relied on immunoSEQ multiplex PCR, and the TCRdb table lists in-frame clones only, not all of them. The table has approximately 25,000 clones, 80% to 90% seen once. As regards this clone: Its antigen is as yet unknown.

The TCR was taken from a middle-aged man with gastric cancer. Sequences were derived from peripheral blood, sampled from a patient treated with photon-based radiotherapy. The chain carries TRBV6-5 and TRBJ1-1; maybe TRBD1 (6 bases). In DNA form, the CDR3 reads TGTGCCAGCAAAGGACAGACTGAAGCTTTCTTT. This encodes CASKGQTEAFF.